This T cell receptor beta chain was captured in a study of blood T cell repertoires in COVID-19. This clone occurred a few times. The V end was cut by 6 bases, the J end by 4 bases, with 16 bases between. Germline lookup yields CDR1 MNHEY and CDR2 SVGAGI. The CDR3 runs 15 residues. Profiled with immunoSEQ multiplex PCR; TCRdb holds only in-frame clones, not every one. In the table there are more than 120,000 clones, around 89% of which are singletons. Sequenced material: peripheral blood. The clonotype comes from a human donor in a cohort sampled during active COVID-19. This chain joins TRBV6-5 and TRBJ1-3, with TRBD1 as a possible D gene (5 bases). CDR3 sequence reads: CASRPVPGQGNTIYF. CDR3 DNA: TGTGCCAGCAGGCCGGTGCCAGGGCAAGGAAACACCATATATTTT.